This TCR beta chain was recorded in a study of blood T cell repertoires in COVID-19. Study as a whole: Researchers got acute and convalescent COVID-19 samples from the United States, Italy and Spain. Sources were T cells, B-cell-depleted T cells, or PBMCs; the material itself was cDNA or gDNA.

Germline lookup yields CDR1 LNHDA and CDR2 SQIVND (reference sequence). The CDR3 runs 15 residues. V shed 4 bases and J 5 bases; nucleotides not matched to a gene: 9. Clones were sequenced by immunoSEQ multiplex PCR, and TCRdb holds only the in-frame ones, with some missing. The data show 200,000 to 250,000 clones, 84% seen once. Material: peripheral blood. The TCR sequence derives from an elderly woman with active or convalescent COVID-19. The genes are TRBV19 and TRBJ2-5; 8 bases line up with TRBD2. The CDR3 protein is CASSTTGLGGETQYF. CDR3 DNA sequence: TGTGCCAGTAGTACCACGGGACTAGGTGGGGAGACCCAGTACTTC.